The 11 T cell receptor beta chains given below trace back to one sample, sequenced in a study of beta chain features in type 1 diabetes (dated by TCRdb to the late 2010s). The study at large found these results: In all four CD4+ subsets, TCRB CDR3 length was moderately but significantly shorter in type 1 diabetes patients.

Their antigen targets remain unknown. The method behind the library was the immunoSEQ multiplex PCR assay. The entire isolated RNA was reverse transcribed using the High Capacity cDNA Reverse Transcription Kit, and thus expressed TCRB transcripts were sequenced. TCRdb retrieved this table from immuneACCESS and kept in-frame rearrangements only. Not all clones are present; in checked studies, unresolved V genes account for under half, and no reason is known for the remainder. Here the sample has a few hundred thousand clones; 8.5% to 10% occur a single time. The ten most abundant clones make up over 0.45% of the sample. Sequencing was carried out using central memory CD4+ T cells from blood. Source of these receptors: a man aged 25 to 45 with type 1 diabetes.

This chain links TRBV2 with TRBJ2-2, with a possible D match to TRBD2 (6 bases). V was clipped by 6 bases and J by 4 bases, with 12 bases between them. CDR3 length: 14 residues. Germline assignment: CDR1 SNHLY and CDR2 FYNNEI. The CDR3 region is CASSGDFLTGELFF. For the CDR3, the DNA is TGTGCCAGCAGCGGGGACTTTCTCACCGGGGAGCTGTTTTTT.

This clone was counted a few times. The chain uses TRBV28 and TRBJ1-1; possibly TRBD1 for D (6 bases). Germline CDR1 is MDHEN and CDR2 is SYDVKM. The CDR3 spans 15 residues. V was clipped by 3 bases and J by 4 bases, with 15 bases between them. The CDR3 DNA reads TGTGCCAGCAGTTTGATTCGGGGGGGGCCCACTGAAGCTTTCTTT. This sequence encodes CASSLIRGGPTEAFF.

The chain is built from TRBV7-2 and TRBJ2-5; D unresolved. The CDR3 contains 14 residues. Germline CDR1 reads SGHTA; CDR2 reads FQGNSA. V lost 4 bases and J 6 bases, leaving 15 bases between the germline ends. The chain's CDR3 is CASSSPTREKTQYF. CDR3 coding DNA: TGTGCCAGCAGCTCGCCGACCCGAGAAAAGACCCAGTACTTC. Full variable domain (rest looked up from reference TRBV7-2 and TRBJ2-5): GAGVSQSPSNKVTEKGKDVELRCDPISGHTALYWYRQSLGQGLEFLIYFQGNSAPDKSGLPSDRFSAERTGGSVSTLTIQRTQQEDSAVYLCASSSPTREKTQYFGPGTRLLVL.

This clone has only a few counts. This sequence joins TRBV6-5 and TRBJ2-5; the D gene is possibly TRBD1 (6 bases). V was cut by 5 bases and J by 4 bases, with 14 bases left in between. Germline assignment: CDR1 MNHEY and CDR2 SVGAGI. The CDR3 contains 14 residues. The DNA of the CDR3 is TGTGCCAGCAGTCCACCAGGGGTTCGAGAGACCCAGTACTTC. This codes for CASSPPGVRETQYF.

This clone came up many times. The V gene is TRBV15, the J gene TRBJ2-3; 8 bases are shared with TRBD2. Germline-derived CDR1 and CDR2 are LNHNV and YYDKDF (reference sequence). The CDR3 contains 17 residues. V shed 6 bases, J shed 2 bases, and the junction held 13 bases outside the gene matches. The CDR3 DNA follows: TGTGCCACCAGGCCAAAACTAGCGGCAACATCCACAGATACGCAGTATTTT. Protein sequence: CATRPKLAATSTDTQYF.

This clone showed up many times. V is TRBV10-3 and J is TRBJ2-1, with 9 bases lining up with TRBD2. The CDR3 spans 16 residues. Germline CDR1 reads ENHRY; CDR2 reads SYGVKD. V trimming: 2 bases; J trimming: 7 bases; junction bases outside the gene matches: 9. The CDR3: CAISEEFSGRRNEQFF. Here the CDR3 DNA reads TGTGCCATCAGTGAGGAGTTTAGCGGGAGAAGGAATGAGCAGTTCTTC.

The CDR3 here is CASRTLQGLYNEQFF. The CDR3 coding sequence is TGTGCCAGCCGTACCCTACAGGGTCTCTACAATGAGCAGTTCTTC. The chain has TRBV6-5 and TRBJ2-1; D possibly corresponds to TRBD1 (6 bases). Trimming took 8 bases from V and 3 from J, leaving 17 bases between them. This CDR3 has 15 amino acids. Germline loops: CDR1 MNHEY, CDR2 SVGAGI.

V is TRBV6-6 and J is TRBJ1-5, with 8 positions matching TRBD1. From germline, CDR1 is MNHNY and CDR2 SVGAGI (reference sequence). The CDR3 extends over 15 amino acids. Trimming cost V 6 bases and J 2 bases; bases outside gene matches: 6. CDR3 loop: CASREGQGRNQPQHF. The CDR3 nucleotides are TGTGCCAGCAGAGAAGGACAGGGCCGCAATCAGCCCCAGCATTTT.

This clone was observed a few times. The chain combines TRBV7-2 with TRBJ2-7; D uncertain. V dropped 3 bases and J dropped 3 bases, with 6 bases sitting between them. CDR1 and CDR2 from the germline V gene are SGHTA and FQGNSA. There are 12 residues in the CDR3. CDR3: CASSFADYEQYF. CDR3 coding DNA: TGTGCCAGCAGCTTTGCGGACTACGAGCAGTACTTC. Combining the CDR3 with reference TRBV7-2 and TRBJ2-7 gives the whole variable domain GAGVSQSPSNKVTEKGKDVELRCDPISGHTALYWYRQSLGQGLEFLIYFQGNSAPDKSGLPSDRFSAERTGGSVSTLTIQRTQQEDSAVYLCASSFADYEQYFGPGTRLTVT.

This chain links TRBV7-9 with TRBJ1-5; a possible D gene is TRBD1 (6 bases). V shed 4 bases and J shed 7 bases, with 14 bases lying between them. Germline values: CDR1 SEHNR, CDR2 FQNEAQ (reference sequence). The CDR3 has 14 amino acids. CDR3 in DNA: TGTGCCAGCAGCTCAGGACAGCCGACGCAGCCCCAGCATTTT. Encoded protein: CASSSGQPTQPQHF.

This clone was detected many times. The CDR3 region is CASSEFAGELFF. The CDR3 coding sequence is TGCGCCAGCAGCGAATTCGCCGGGGAGCTGTTTTTT. This rearrangement joins TRBV10-2 to TRBJ2-2, with D unresolved. This CDR3 has 12 amino acids. Germline V lookup: CDR1 WSHSY, CDR2 SAAADI. Between the trimmed V and J ends, which lost 6 bases and 6 bases, there was a span of 8 bases.